What follows are 15 T cell receptor beta chains derived from one specimen sequenced in a study of beta chain features in type 1 diabetes. The study reverse transcribed the entire isolated RNA, so it sequenced expressed TCRB transcripts. Assay used: immunoSEQ multiplex PCR; TCRdb lists only in-frame clones, some missing. The table has around 320,000 clones, around 15% seen once. The sequenced sample was central memory CD4+ T cells from blood. Receptors were obtained from a young man in good health.

A few counts support this clone. The same CDR3 can be traced to other DNA sequences in this sample. This chain joins TRBV7-2 and TRBJ2-5; D is ambiguous. This CDR3 is built from 11 residues. The V gene's germline CDR1 is SGHTA and CDR2 FQGNSA. V shed 4 bases and J shed 4 bases, with 4 bases lying between them. DNA of the CDR3: TGTGCCAGCAGCTCCGGAGAGACCCAGTACTTC. It yields the protein CASSSGETQYF. Full variable domain (remainder filled in from reference TRBV7-2 and TRBJ2-5): GAGVSQSPSNKVTEKGKDVELRCDPISGHTALYWYRQSLGQGLEFLIYFQGNSAPDKSGLPSDRFSAERTGGSVSTLTIQRTQQEDSAVYLCASSSGETQYFGPGTRLLVL.

In this sample, this clone turned up once. The J gene is TRBJ2-1, the V gene TRBV10-2; TRBD2 agrees at 12 bases. This CDR3 contains 16 residues. Germline V CDR1 and CDR2: WSHSY, SAAADI. Losses at the gene ends were 0 bases for V and 5 bases for J; bases not matched to a gene: 2. Written as DNA, the CDR3 is TGCGCCAGCAGTGAGTCACTAGCGGGGGGAGACAATGAGCAGTTCTTC. Its translation: CASSESLAGGDNEQFF.

This clone was counted ten times or more. The genes are TRBV11-2 and TRBJ2-7; D tentatively fits TRBD1 or TRBD2 (6 bases each). V shed 1 base and J shed 4 bases, with 11 bases lying between them. CDR1 and CDR2 from the germline V gene are SGHAT and FQNNGV. The CDR3 contains 14 residues. The CDR3 nucleotides are TGTGCCAGCAGCTTAGTGGGGGGCGGGTACGAGCAGTACTTC. Translating gives CASSLVGGGYEQYF.

This clone was recorded a few times. V usage is TRBV9 and J usage is TRBJ1-3, with D unresolved. V dropped 2 bases and J dropped 0 bases, with 15 bases sitting between them. CDR3 length equals 17 residues. Per the germline V gene, CDR1 is SGDLS and CDR2 is YYNGEE. The CDR3 loop reads CASSVGFSVSSGNTIYF. The CDR3 DNA reads as TGTGCCAGCAGCGTGGGGTTTTCGGTCTCCTCTGGAAACACCATATATTTT.

For this clone: The sample has other DNA sequences that encode this CDR3 too. The chain's CDR3 is CASSFGGRMTGELFF. The CDR3 DNA reads as TGTGCCAGCAGCTTTGGGGGGCGTATGACCGGGGAGCTGTTTTTT. The chain employs TRBV5-6 and TRBJ2-2; either TRBD1 or TRBD2 may fit D (6 bases each). Germline V gene data show CDR1 as SGHDT and CDR2 as YYEEEE. Trimming took off 2 bases at V and 5 bases at J, with 13 bases between the two ends. This CDR3 comprises 15 residues.

This clone has just a few counts. V usage is TRBV30 and J usage is TRBJ2-1; D gene unclear. Trimming took 0 bases from V and 10 from J, leaving 7 bases between them. The CDR3 has 11 residues. Germline V CDR1 and CDR2: GTSNPN, SVGIG (reference sequence). The CDR3 sequence: CAWSVRLEQFF. DNA for the CDR3: TGTGCCTGGAGTGTACGACTGGAGCAGTTCTTC. Full variable domain (outside the CDR3, taken from reference TRBV30 and TRBJ2-1): SQTIHQWPATLVQPVGSPLSLECTVEGTSNPNLYWYRQAAGRGLQLLFYSVGIGQISSEVPQNLSASRPQDRQFILSSKKLLLSDSGFYLCAWSVRLEQFFGPGTRLTVL.

The rearrangement uses TRBV2 and TRBJ2-3, with TRBD2 identical over 8 bases. V trimming: 8 bases; J trimming: 7 bases; junction bases outside the gene matches: 14. Germline V lookup: CDR1 SNHLY, CDR2 FYNNEI. The CDR3 is 15 residues long. In DNA, the CDR3 is TGTGCCAGCCAACATAGCGGGGCGAGCCGGAATACGCAGTATTTT. It yields the protein CASQHSGASRNTQYF.

This clone was seen only a few times. The chain links TRBV18 to TRBJ2-1; 10 bases align to TRBD2. With V trimmed by 0 bases and J by 6 bases, 5 bases remained unmatched. The CDR3 totals 16 residues. The germline V gene encodes CDR1 KGHSH and CDR2 LQKENI. CDR3 DNA sequence: TGTGCCAGCTCACCACCGGGACTAGCGAGGGGCAATGAGCAGTTCTTC. It yields the protein CASSPPGLARGNEQFF.

The CDR3 region has the DNA TGTGCCAGCAGCACCGACAGGGGTGGCTACACCTTC. Translation gives CASSTDRGGYTF. The chain recombines TRBV7-2 with TRBJ1-2, with TRBD1 matching over 8 bases. This CDR3 has 12 residues. V shed 5 bases, J shed 7 bases, and the junction held 3 bases outside the gene matches. The germline V gene has CDR1 SGHTA and CDR2 FQGNSA.

This clone was counted a few times. The rearrangement uses TRBV10-3 and TRBJ2-1; 8 bases are shared with TRBD1. The CDR3 runs to 16 residues. J was trimmed by 1 base and V by 6 bases; bases with no gene match: 8. The germline gives CDR1 ENHRY, CDR2 SYGVKD. The CDR3 loop reads CAIRATGDRSYNEQFF. DNA for the CDR3: TGTGCCATCAGGGCAACAGGGGACAGGTCCTACAATGAGCAGTTCTTC.

This chain links TRBV29-1 with TRBJ1-2; TRBD1 is a possible D gene (5 bases). The V gene lost 7 bases and the J gene lost 4 bases, with 13 bases spanning the gap. This CDR3 contains 12 residues. CDR1 SQVTM and CDR2 ANQGSEA come from the germline V gene. CDR3 in amino acids: CSGTSGAYGYTF. The CDR3 bases are TGCAGCGGTACATCCGGGGCCTATGGCTACACCTTC.

The V gene is TRBV14, the J gene TRBJ2-2; D might be TRBD1 (6 bases). Trimming shortened V by 0 bases and J by 0 bases, and 17 bases separated the two germline ends. CDR1 SGHDN and CDR2 FVKESK come from the germline V gene. This CDR3 is 19 amino acids long. The CDR3 coding sequence is TGTGCCAGCAGCCAAGATAGGCTAGGGACACCCTCGAACACCGGGGAGCTGTTTTTT. It specifies CASSQDRLGTPSNTGELFF.

The rearrangement joins TRBV6-5 to TRBJ1-5; D call uncertain. The germline V and J ends were trimmed by 5 bases and 6 bases, with 17 bases remaining between them. The CDR3 loop spans 15 amino acids. Germline assignment: CDR1 MNHEY and CDR2 SVGAGI. The CDR3 DNA follows: TGTGCCAGCAGTCTACGGCAAGGCGGGGTTCAGCCCCAGCATTTT. This codes for CASSLRQGGVQPQHF.

Only a few counts were recorded for this clone. V gene TRBV7-9 combines with J gene TRBJ2-7, with 7 bases that match TRBD2. The germline CDR1 and CDR2 sequences are SEHNR and FQNEAQ (reference sequence). This CDR3 has 16 residues. V lost 2 bases, J lost 5 bases, and 12 bases stayed unmatched. CDR3 DNA: TGTGCCAGCAGCTTACCCAAGGGACGGGGGGTCCACGAGCAGTACTTC. This sequence encodes CASSLPKGRGVHEQYF.

This sequence joins TRBV18 and TRBJ1-4; 7 bases are shared with TRBD1. V shed 2 bases and J 8 bases; nucleotides not matched to a gene: 17. Looked up from germline, CDR1 is KGHSH and CDR2 is LQKENI. The CDR3 covers 18 residues. The CDR3 region is CASSPSAGGFGPLEKLFF. The CDR3 DNA reads TGTGCCAGCTCACCATCGGCAGGGGGATTCGGCCCCTTAGAAAAACTGTTTTTT.